This entry lists 10 T cell receptor beta chains sequenced from one sample in a study of regulatory T cells in long-lasting Graves disease. Arm-PCR of CDR3 regions and iRepertoire HTBI primers were used to build TCR beta libraries. TCRdb reprocessed the multiplex PCR reads via MiXCR and lists one record per CDR3 protein. The sample carries 600,000 to 650,000 distinct CDR3 sequences, under 20% recorded once. Described time point: newly diagnosed GD, antithyroid drugs for less than 3 months. Following extraction of RNA from PBMCs, that RNA was used to make the TCR library. These data also formed part of another study, on T cells in Graves' hyperthyroidism and ophthalmopathy.

This sample comprised peripheral blood mononuclear cells (PBMCs), obtained at new diagnosis, from a patient treated with antithyroid drugs. The receptor source for this set is a woman in her twenties or thirties with Graves disease.

This chain connects TRBV5-8 to TRBJ2-3, with TRBD2 matching over 14 bases. The CDR3 is made up of 17 amino acids. V lost 3 bases and J lost 2; bases outside the gene matches: 5. Germline loops: CDR1 SGHTS, CDR2 YDEGEE. The CDR3 is CASSSTGLAGVTDTQYF. The DNA of the CDR3 is TGTGCCAGCAGCTCGACGGGACTAGCGGGAGTCACAGATACGCAGTATTTT.

As for this clonotype: Given a much more abundant clone one base away, this may be a read error. V is TRBV5-1 and J is TRBJ2-7, with TRBD2 matching over 13 bases. The CDR3 is 18 residues long. Germline assignment: CDR1 SGHRS and CDR2 YFSETQ. The junction had 15 bases not matched to a gene; V was cut back by 2 bases and J by 7 bases. The CDR3 loop reads CASSLVRLAGGLPWEQYF. The CDR3 DNA reads as TGCGCCAGCAGCTTAGTGAGACTAGCGGGAGGCCTCCCCTGGGAGCAGTACTTC.

This clonotype was seen a few times. CDR3 region: CASSLEFTSNNEKLFF. Here the CDR3 DNA reads TGTGCCAGCAGCTTAGAATTCACTTCCAATAATGAAAAACTGTTTTTT. This chain uses TRBV7-9 with TRBJ1-4; D gene unclear. V was pared by 1 base and J by 4 bases, with 13 bases between. The CDR3 covers 16 residues. Germline CDR1 SEHNR, CDR2 FQNEAQ (reference sequence).

The chain recombines TRBV27 with TRBJ2-7; 8 bases are a match to TRBD2. J lost 3 bases, V lost 4 bases, and 5 bases had no gene match. The CDR3 has 14 residues. CDR1 is MNHEY, CDR2 SMNVEV, per germline (reference sequence). The CDR3 coding sequence is TGTGCCAGCAGTTCGAGAGCGGGGGACTACGAGCAGTACTTC. This encodes CASSSRAGDYEQYF.

The V call is TRBV20-1, the J call TRBJ2-1; no clear D gene. Looked up from germline, CDR1 is DFQATT and CDR2 is SNEGSKA (reference sequence). V lost 0 bases and J lost 5, with 14 bases in between. CDR3 length: 15 residues. The CDR3 here is CSARDQAVTNNEQFF. CDR3 DNA: TGCAGTGCTAGAGATCAGGCTGTAACGAACAATGAGCAGTTCTTC.

The table lists this clonotype with many counts. The V and J genes are TRBV7-8 and TRBJ2-3; 12 nucleotides line up with TRBD2. This CDR3 is 20 amino acids long. With V trimmed by 5 bases and J by 4 bases, 19 bases remained unmatched. The germline V gene encodes CDR1 SGHVS and CDR2 FQNEAQ. In DNA, the CDR3 is TGTGCCAGCAGCAGTACTAGCGGGAGGATTCAGCTGAGGGGCGCAGATACGCAGTATTTT. Protein sequence: CASSSTSGRIQLRGADTQYF.

This clonotype was counted once. CDR3 DNA sequence: TGTGCCAGCTCAATCCAGGGGGAGAGGACTGAAGCTTTCTTT. Translating gives CASSIQGERTEAFF. This chain uses TRBV18 with TRBJ1-1, with 7 positions matching TRBD1. V was pared by 5 bases and J by 5 bases, with 8 bases of the junction left unmatched. CDR1 and CDR2 from the germline V gene are KGHSH and LQKENI. The CDR3 length is 14 residues.

This clonotype was observed at least ten times. V gene TRBV7-3 combines with J gene TRBJ2-2; 7 nucleotides agree with TRBD2. V lost 2 bases, J lost 1 base, and 1 base stayed unmatched. Germline CDR1 reads SGHTA; CDR2 reads FQGTGA. The CDR3 runs 15 residues. CDR3 amino acids: CASSLWGGNTGELFF. The CDR3 nucleotides read TGTGCCAGCAGCTTATGGGGGGGGAACACCGGGGAGCTGTTTTTT.

The chain is built from TRBV7-2 and TRBJ2-5; D possibly corresponds to TRBD2 (7 bases). This CDR3 contains 15 residues. The V end was cut by 0 bases, the J end by 5 bases, with 13 bases between. Per the germline V gene, CDR1 is SGHTA and CDR2 is FQGNSA. The CDR3, as DNA: TGTGCCAGCAGCTTAGCGGGGGGGGGCGTGGAGACCCAGTACTTC. It yields the protein CASSLAGGGVETQYF.

This clonotype was recorded many times. The chain's CDR3 is CASSLLAASTDTQYF. CDR3 coding DNA: TGTGCCAGCAGTTTACTGGCGGCGAGCACAGATACGCAGTATTTT. V usage is TRBV2 and J usage is TRBJ2-3; D gene ambiguous. V was cut by 5 bases and J by 0 bases, with 12 bases left in between. Germline CDR1 SNHLY, CDR2 FYNNEI. This CDR3 contains 15 residues.